The T cell receptor beta chain under discussion was sequenced for a study of technical replicates of blood from a handful of donors. TCRdb's copy holds only in-frame clones and misses some; the assay was immunoSEQ multiplex PCR. The sample consists of around 80,000 clones, 95% to 98% of them appearing once. Germline CDR1 LNHDA, CDR2 SQIVND (reference sequence). The CDR3 runs 17 residues. Trimming removed 5 bases from V and 0 bases from J; junction bases left unmatched: 10. This TCR came from a human donor in good health. The chain employs TRBV19 and TRBJ2-4; 7 bases align to TRBD1. The source material was T cells isolated from PBMCs. Written as DNA, the CDR3 is TGTGCCAGTAGTTCTGGGGCCGACAGGGTAGCCAAAAACATTCAGTACTTC. This gives the protein CASSSGADRVAKNIQYF.